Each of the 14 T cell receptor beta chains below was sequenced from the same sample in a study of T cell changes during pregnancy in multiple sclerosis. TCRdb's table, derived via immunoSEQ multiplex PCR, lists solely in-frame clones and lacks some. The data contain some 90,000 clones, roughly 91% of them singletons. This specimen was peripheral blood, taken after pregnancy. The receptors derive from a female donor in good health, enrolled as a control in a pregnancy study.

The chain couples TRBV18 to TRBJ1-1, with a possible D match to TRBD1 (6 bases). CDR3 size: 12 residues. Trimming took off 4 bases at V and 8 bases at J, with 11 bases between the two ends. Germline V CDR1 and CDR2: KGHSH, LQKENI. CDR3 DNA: TGTGCCAGCTCACTGAGACAGGCCGAAGCTTTCTTT. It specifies CASSLRQAEAFF.

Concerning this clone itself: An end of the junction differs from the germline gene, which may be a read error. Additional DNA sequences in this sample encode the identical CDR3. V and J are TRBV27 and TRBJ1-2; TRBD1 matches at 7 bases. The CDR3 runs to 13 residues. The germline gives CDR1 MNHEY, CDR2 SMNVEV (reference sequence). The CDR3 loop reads CASSTRQGEGYTF. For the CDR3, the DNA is TGCGCCAGCAGCACCCGACAGGGAGAAGGCTACACCTTC.

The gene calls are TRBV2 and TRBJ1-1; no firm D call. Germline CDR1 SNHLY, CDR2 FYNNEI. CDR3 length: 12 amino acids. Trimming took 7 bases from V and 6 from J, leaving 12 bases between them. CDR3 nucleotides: TGTGCCAGCAAACTAAGTATCTCTGAAGCTTTCTTT. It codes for CASKLSISEAFF. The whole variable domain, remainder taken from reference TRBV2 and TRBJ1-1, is EPEVTQTPSHQVTQMGQEVILRCVPISNHLYFYWYRQILGQKVEFLVSFYNNEISEKSEIFDDQFSVERPDGSNFTLKIRSTKLEDSAMYFCASKLSISEAFFGQGTRLTVV.

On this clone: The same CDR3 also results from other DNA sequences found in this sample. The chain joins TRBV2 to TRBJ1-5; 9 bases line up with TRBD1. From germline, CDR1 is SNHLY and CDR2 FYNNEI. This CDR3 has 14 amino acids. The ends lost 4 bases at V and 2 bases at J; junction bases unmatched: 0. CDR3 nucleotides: TGTGCCAGCAGTGGGACAGGGGGCAATCAGCCCCAGCATTTT. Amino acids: CASSGTGGNQPQHF.

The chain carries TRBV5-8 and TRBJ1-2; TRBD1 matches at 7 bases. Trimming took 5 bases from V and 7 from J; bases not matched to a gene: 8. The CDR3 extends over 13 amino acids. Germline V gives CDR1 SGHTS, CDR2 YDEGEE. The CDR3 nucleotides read TGTGCCAGCAGTCGGACAGGCCCCATTGGCTACACCTTC. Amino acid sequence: CASSRTGPIGYTF.

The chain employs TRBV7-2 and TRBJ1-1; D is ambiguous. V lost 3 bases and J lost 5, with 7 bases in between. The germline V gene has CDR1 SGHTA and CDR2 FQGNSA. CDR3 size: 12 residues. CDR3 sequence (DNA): TGTGCCAGCAGCTTCCCGGGAACTGAAGCTTTCTTT. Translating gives CASSFPGTEAFF.

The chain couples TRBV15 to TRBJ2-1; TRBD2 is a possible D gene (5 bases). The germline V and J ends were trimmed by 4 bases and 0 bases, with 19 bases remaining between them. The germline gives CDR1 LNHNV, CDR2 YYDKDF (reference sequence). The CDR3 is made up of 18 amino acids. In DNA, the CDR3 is TGTGCCACCAGCAATGTCCTCTTCGGGGAGAGCTCCTACAATGAGCAGTTCTTC. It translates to CATSNVLFGESSYNEQFF.

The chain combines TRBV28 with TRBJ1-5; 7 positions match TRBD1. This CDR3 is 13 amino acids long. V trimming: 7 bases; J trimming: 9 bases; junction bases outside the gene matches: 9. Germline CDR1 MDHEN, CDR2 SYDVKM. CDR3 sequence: CASNLQGVRPQHF. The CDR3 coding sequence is TGTGCCAGCAACCTTCAGGGGGTTCGGCCCCAGCATTTT. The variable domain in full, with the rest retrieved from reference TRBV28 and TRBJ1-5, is DVKVTQSSRYLVKRTGEKVFLECVQDMDHENMFWYRQDPGLGLRLIYFSYDVKMKEKGDIPEGYSVSREKKERFSLILESASTNQTSMYLCASNLQGVRPQHFGDGTRLSIL.

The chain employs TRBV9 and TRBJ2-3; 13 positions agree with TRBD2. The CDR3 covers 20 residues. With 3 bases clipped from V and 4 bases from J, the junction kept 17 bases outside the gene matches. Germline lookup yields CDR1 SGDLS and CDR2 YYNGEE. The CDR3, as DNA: TGTGCCAGCAGCGGAAAGGCACTAGCGGGGGGGCGCTTTAGAGCAGATACGCAGTATTTT. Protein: CASSGKALAGGRFRADTQYF.

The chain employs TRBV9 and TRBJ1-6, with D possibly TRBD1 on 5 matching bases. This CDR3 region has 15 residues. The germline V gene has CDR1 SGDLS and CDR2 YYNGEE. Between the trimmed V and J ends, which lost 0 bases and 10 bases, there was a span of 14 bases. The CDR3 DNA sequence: TGTGCCAGCAGCGTAGATCACAGGAAGAAATCACCCCTCCACTTT. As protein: CASSVDHRKKSPLHF.

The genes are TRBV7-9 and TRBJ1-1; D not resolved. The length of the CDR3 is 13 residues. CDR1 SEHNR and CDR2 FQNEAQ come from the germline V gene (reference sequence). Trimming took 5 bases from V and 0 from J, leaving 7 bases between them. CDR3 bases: TGTGCCAGCAGCCGGTACTTGAACACTGAAGCTTTCTTT. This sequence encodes CASSRYLNTEAFF.

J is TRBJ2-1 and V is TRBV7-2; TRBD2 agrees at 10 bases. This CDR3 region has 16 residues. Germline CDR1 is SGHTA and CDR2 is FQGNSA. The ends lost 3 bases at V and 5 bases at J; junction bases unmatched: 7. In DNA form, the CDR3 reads TGTGCCAGCAGCTTGGAGGGGCTAGCGGGGGACAATGAGCAGTTCTTC. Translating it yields CASSLEGLAGDNEQFF.

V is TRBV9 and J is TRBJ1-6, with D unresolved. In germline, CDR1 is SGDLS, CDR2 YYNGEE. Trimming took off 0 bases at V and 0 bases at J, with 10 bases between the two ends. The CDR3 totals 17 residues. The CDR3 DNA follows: TGTGCCAGCAGCGTAGCTATGGGGAGCTCCTATAATTCACCCCTCCACTTT. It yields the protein CASSVAMGSSYNSPLHF. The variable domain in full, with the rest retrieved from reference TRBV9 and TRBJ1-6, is DSGVTQTPKHLITATGQRVTLRCSPRSGDLSVYWYQQSLDQGLQFLIQYYNGEERAKGNILERFSAQQFPDLHSELNLSSLELGDSALYFCASSVAMGSSYNSPLHFGNGTRLTVT.

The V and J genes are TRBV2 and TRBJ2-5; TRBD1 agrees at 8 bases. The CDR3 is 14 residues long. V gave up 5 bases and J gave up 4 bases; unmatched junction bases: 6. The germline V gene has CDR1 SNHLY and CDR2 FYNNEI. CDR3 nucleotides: TGTGCCAGCAGTACCGACAGGGGAAGAGAGACCCAGTACTTC. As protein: CASSTDRGRETQYF. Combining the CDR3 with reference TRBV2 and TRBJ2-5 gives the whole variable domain EPEVTQTPSHQVTQMGQEVILRCVPISNHLYFYWYRQILGQKVEFLVSFYNNEISEKSEIFDDQFSVERPDGSNFTLKIRSTKLEDSAMYFCASSTDRGRETQYFGPGTRLLVL.